Following are 2 T cell receptor beta chains from one sample sequenced in a study of OX40 agonist ivuxolimab in advanced cancers. Receptor libraries were prepared by the immunoSEQ multiplex PCR assay. The clones in this table, taken by TCRdb from immuneACCESS, are in-frame only. Not every clone is retained; where verified, under half of the shortfall comes from an unresolved V gene, and the cause of the rest is unknown. The sample yields approximately 50,000 clones; 79% were counted once. 2% to 2.5% of the sample belongs to the ten largest clones. The sequenced sample was CD4+ or CD8+ T cells sorted from blood, obtained in a trial of the OX40 agonist ivuxolimab. Every receptor here comes from an adult with an advanced solid tumor such as melanoma, head and neck, liver or kidney cancer.

The rearrangement links TRBV18 to TRBJ1-6; D possibly corresponds to TRBD1 (6 bases). This CDR3 has 17 residues. V was cut by 4 bases and J by 0 bases, with 13 bases left in between. Germline V gene lookup returns CDR1 KGHSH and CDR2 LQKENI. The CDR3 is CASSQGDSSSYNSPLHF. The CDR3 DNA reads as TGTGCCAGCTCACAGGGGGACTCGAGCTCCTATAATTCACCCCTCCACTTT.

This clone showed up just a few times. This chain uses TRBV19 with TRBJ1-1; TRBD1 matches 7 bases. The CDR3 length is 13 residues. V gave up 7 bases and J gave up 6 bases; unmatched junction bases: 8. CDR1 and CDR2 (germline): LNHDA, SQIVND (reference sequence). The CDR3 reads CASMKTGRAEAFF. DNA for the CDR3: TGTGCCAGTATGAAGACAGGGAGGGCTGAAGCTTTCTTT.